This is a list of T cell receptor beta chains from one sample in a study of CD8+ T cells in alopecia areata. Assay: immunoSEQ multiplex PCR; the TCRdb copy retains only in-frame clones and omits some. The sample holds some 170,000 clones, about 63% seen once. Sequenced here: CD4+ T cells sorted from blood, sampled at week 0. The receptors shown here come from a human donor with alopecia areata. Both conserved end residues are part of each CDR3. The D gene is left open where the match is weak. Only part of the rows carry a size: once, few, many, or a class if the clone is expanded.

V gene	D gene	clone size	J gene	CDR3 protein	CDR3 DNA
TRBV30	.	.	TRBJ2-3	CAWSVLAGTQYF	TGTGCCTGGAGTGTACTCGCGGGTACGCAGTATTTT
TRBV5-1	TRBD1	few	TRBJ2-7	CASSLGQGAYEQYF	TGCGCCAGCAGCTTGGGGCAGGGGGCCTACGAGCAGTACTTC
TRBV2	.	few	TRBJ2-3	CASSDRRAVDTQYF	TGTGCCAGCAGTGATCGGAGGGCTGTTGATACGCAGTATTTT
TRBV7-2	.	.	TRBJ2-7	CASSSDFSSYEQYF	TGTGCCAGCAGCTCCGACTTTTCCTCCTACGAGCAGTACTTC
TRBV30	.	.	TRBJ1-5	CAWSGGLNQPQHF	TGTGCCTGGTCTGGGGGCCTCAATCAGCCCCAGCATTTT
TRBV7-7	TRBD1	.	TRBJ2-5	CASSLVGGWQETQYF	TGTGCTAGCAGCTTAGTAGGGGGCTGGCAAGAGACCCAGTACTTC
TRBV29-1	.	.	TRBJ1-2	CSVEAGRANYGYTF	TGCAGCGTTGAGGCGGGGAGAGCTAACTATGGCTACACCTTC
TRBV6-1	.	.	TRBJ2-5	CASGPEGTRETQYF	TGTGCCAGCGGCCCAGAAGGGACGAGGGAGACCCAGTACTTC
TRBV5-6	TRBD1	few	TRBJ1-2	CASSPGGTGGPPYGYTF	TGTGCCAGCAGCCCGGGCGGGACAGGGGGGCCACCCTATGGCTACACCTTC
TRBV29-1	.	few	TRBJ2-2	CSVVPRGNTGELFF	TGCAGCGTTGTTCCCAGGGGAAACACCGGGGAGCTGTTTTTT
TRBV5-1	.	.	TRBJ1-1	CASSSARGPTARMHTEAFF	TGCGCCAGCAGCTCCGCACGGGGACCAACAGCCAGAATGCACACTGAAGCTTTCTTT
TRBV5-6	.	few	TRBJ1-1	CASSPVGRIGTEAFF	TGTGCCAGCAGCCCGGTCGGGCGGATAGGCACTGAAGCTTTCTTT
TRBV25-1	.	once	TRBJ2-2	CASSENTGELFF	TGTGCCAGCAGTGAAAATACCGGGGAGCTGTTTTTT
TRBV29-1	.	.	TRBJ1-3	CSALLDRSGNTIYF	TGCAGCGCCCTCCTGGACAGATCTGGAAACACCATATATTTT
TRBV2	TRBD1	.	TRBJ1-2	CASTRERTGITF	TGTGCCAGCACCCGGGAGAGGACAGGGATTACCTTC
TRBV2	.	.	TRBJ2-5	CASSVRETQYF	TGTGCCAGCAGTGTAAGAGAGACCCAGTACTTC
TRBV4-2	.	few	TRBJ1-5	CASSQDRDNQPQHF	TGTGCCAGCAGCCAAGATAGGGACAATCAGCCCCAGCATTTT
TRBV9	TRBD1	.	TRBJ2-3	CAIPCERGDRVLDTQYF	TGTGCCATCCCCTGCGAGAGGGGGGACAGGGTCCTGGATACGCAGTATTTT
TRBV11-2	TRBD2	.	TRBJ2-5	CASSLQRGGQETQYF	TGTGCCAGCAGCTTACAGCGGGGGGGCCAGGAGACCCAGTACTTC
TRBV4-1	.	once	TRBJ2-4	CASSQDSGQRAKNIQYF	TGCGCCAGCAGCCAAGATAGTGGACAGAGAGCCAAAAACATTCAGTACTTC
TRBV7-9	TRBD1	.	TRBJ1-2	CASRPGQGNYGYTF	TGTGCCAGCAGGCCGGGACAGGGCAACTATGGCTACACCTTC
TRBV2	.	.	TRBJ2-6	CASSDLAGPGANVLTF	TGTGCCAGCAGTGACCTTGCAGGGCCGGGGGCCAACGTCCTGACTTTC
TRBV2	TRBD1	.	TRBJ1-1	CASRKTGDHEAFF	TGTGCCAGCAGGAAGACAGGGGACCATGAAGCTTTCTTT
TRBV18	.	.	TRBJ2-3	CASSPEAYTDTQYF	TGTGCCAGCTCACCCGAGGCTTACACAGATACGCAGTATTTT
TRBV19	TRBD1	few	TRBJ2-1	CASSIDRTGFEQFF	TGTGCCAGTAGTATAGACCGGACAGGGTTTGAGCAGTTCTTC
TRBV10-3	.	.	TRBJ2-5	CAISESGETQYF	TGTGCCATCAGTGAGTCAGGGGAGACCCAGTACTTC
TRBV2	.	few	TRBJ2-5	CARGDTQETQYF	TGTGCCAGAGGGGACACCCAAGAGACCCAGTACTTC
TRBV15	TRBD1	.	TRBJ1-1	CATSIPGQGAEAFF	TGTGCCACCAGCATTCCGGGACAGGGGGCTGAAGCTTTCTTT
TRBV30	TRBD1	few	TRBJ1-2	CAWSALTGNYGYTF	TGTGCCTGGAGTGCCTTGACAGGGAACTATGGCTACACCTTC
TRBV10-3	.	few	TRBJ2-2	CATGGQLPGELFF	TGTGCCACCGGTGGGCAGCTACCCGGGGAGCTGTTTTTT
TRBV29-1	.	.	TRBJ2-2	CSVLTSALAGTVNTGELFF	TGCAGCGTTTTGACGTCCGCTTTAGCCGGGACGGTGAACACCGGGGAGCTGTTTTTT
TRBV19	.	.	TRBJ2-2	CASSISGVSTGELFF	TGTGCCAGTAGTATAAGTGGTGTGAGCACCGGGGAGCTGTTTTTT
TRBV11-3	.	once	TRBJ1-1	CASSYSGLYTEAFF	TGTGCCAGCAGCTACTCAGGGCTTTACACTGAAGCTTTCTTT
TRBV29-1	TRBD1	.	TRBJ1-1	CSVSRTGNTEAFF	TGCAGCGTTTCCAGGACAGGGAACACTGAAGCTTTCTTT
TRBV29-1	TRBD2	.	TRBJ2-5	CSTGLQLGETQYF	TGCAGCACGGGACTACAGTTAGGAGAGACCCAGTACTTC
TRBV5-6	.	once	TRBJ1-2	CASSLQSYGYTF	TGTGCCAGCAGCTTGCAATCCTATGGCTACACCTTC
TRBV4-1	.	.	TRBJ1-6	CASSQEGQGGSPLHF	TGCGCCAGCAGCCAAGAAGGTCAGGGAGGTTCACCCCTCCACTTT
TRBV29-1	TRBD1	.	TRBJ2-7	CSVGAFRTGGGYEQYF	TGCAGCGTTGGTGCCTTTCGGACAGGGGGCGGATACGAGCAGTACTTC
TRBV30	TRBD1	.	TRBJ1-2	CAWSAGQGYFGYTF	TGTGCCTGGAGTGCGGGACAGGGATATTTTGGCTACACCTTC
TRBV2	.	few	TRBJ1-5	CASSERNQPQHF	TGTGCCAGCAGTGAAAGGAATCAGCCCCAGCATTTT